One and the same sample provided the 32 T cell receptor beta chains below, sequenced in a study of T-cell reconstitution after alpha-beta-depleted transplantation in children. Researchers prepared the TCRbeta library using unique molecular identifiers, the study reports. One entry per CDR3 protein, called by TCRdb with MiXCR from the PCR reads. The table records roughly 190,000 distinct CDR3 sequences, 13% to 15% of them present only once. This specimen was PBMCs from the stem cell graft donor, taken from the stem cell graft. The receptors were gathered from a human donor who donated a stem cell graft to a child with acute lymphoblastic leukemia.

This clonotype has at least ten counts. The genes are TRBV12-3 or TRBV12-4 and TRBJ2-5, with D perhaps TRBD1 or TRBD2 (5 bases each). This CDR3 region has 13 residues. Deletions cut 7 bases from V and 3 bases from J, with 12 bases between. Here the CDR3 reads CASTGTVKETQYF. CDR3 DNA sequence: TGTGCCAGCACCGGGACCGTTAAAGAGACCCAGTACTTC.

J is TRBJ1-2 and V is TRBV7-9, with D possibly matching TRBD1 (5 bases). Germline values: CDR1 SEHNR, CDR2 FQNEAQ (reference sequence). The V and J ends lost 3 bases and 8 bases respectively, with 10 bases between them. This CDR3 is 12 amino acids long. The CDR3 nucleotides are TGTGCCAGCAGCTTCCTCGGGGGGGGCTACACCTTC. It specifies CASSFLGGGYTF.

Many counts were recorded for this clonotype. The rearrangement links TRBV20-1 to TRBJ2-1; unclear D gene. The germline CDR1 and CDR2 sequences are DFQATT and SNEGSKA (reference sequence). V was shortened by 1 base and J by 2 bases, with 9 bases between the two germline ends. The CDR3 extends over 14 amino acids. This CDR3 is CSARGRFAYNEQFF. The CDR3 DNA is TGCAGTGCTAGAGGACGGTTCGCCTACAATGAGCAGTTCTTC.

The CDR3 DNA sequence: TGTGCCAGCAGTCCCGGACGTCGGGACTCATCTGGGGCCAACGTCCTGACTTTC. Translation gives CASSPGRRDSSGANVLTF. The rearrangement joins TRBV2 to TRBJ2-6, with a weak D call TRBD2 (6 bases). The CDR3 contains 18 residues. Deletions cut 5 bases from V and 1 base from J, with 18 bases between. Germline V CDR1 and CDR2: SNHLY, FYNNEI.

This clonotype appeared many times. This rearrangement joins TRBV12-3 or TRBV12-4 to TRBJ2-2, with TRBD1 identical over 7 bases. The CDR3 is made up of 12 amino acids. V gave up 6 bases and J gave up 8 bases; unmatched junction bases: 3. The DNA of the CDR3 is TGTGCCAGCAGATCGGGACAGGGGGAGCTGTTTTTT. This sequence encodes CASRSGQGELFF.

This clonotype was counted ten times or more. The chain links TRBV6-6 to TRBJ2-1; 7 bases map to TRBD2. Looked up from germline, CDR1 is MNHNY and CDR2 is SVGAGI (reference sequence). The junction had 1 base not matched to a gene; V was cut back by 6 bases and J by 8 bases. This CDR3 has 11 residues. The CDR3, as DNA: TGTGCCAGCAGCCGGGGGGATGAGCAGTTCTTC. Its protein is CASSRGDEQFF.

This clonotype was counted ten times or more. The chain employs TRBV5-6 and TRBJ2-1, with a weak D call TRBD2 (6 bases). Germline V gene data show CDR1 as SGHDT and CDR2 as YYEEEE. This CDR3 contains 17 residues. Trimming pared 0 bases from V and 4 bases from J, leaving 17 bases between. Here the CDR3 DNA reads TGTGCCAGCAGCTTGGCGGGGGTGGATCCGAGGTACAATGAGCAGTTCTTC. This encodes CASSLAGVDPRYNEQFF.

This clonotype was seen ten or more times. The CDR3 DNA is TGTGCCAGCAGTAACAGTGGAGCGCTTGTGCAGTACTTC. It translates to CASSNSGALVQYF. The chain carries TRBV6-5 and TRBJ2-7; D is ambiguous. The CDR3 sequence is 13 residues long. Germline-derived CDR1 and CDR2 are MNHEY and SVGAGI. V was trimmed by 5 bases and J by 9 bases, leaving 17 bases between them.

This chain joins TRBV28 and TRBJ1-3; a weak D match, TRBD1 (5 bases). The CDR3 is 16 residues long. With 2 bases removed from V and 1 base from J, the gap between germline ends came to 12 bases. CDR1 and CDR2 (germline): MDHEN, SYDVKM. The CDR3: CASSLHQGPSGNTIYF. The CDR3 DNA sequence: TGTGCCAGCAGTTTACATCAGGGACCGTCTGGAAACACCATATATTTT.

This clonotype was recorded many times. V and J are TRBV12-3 or TRBV12-4 and TRBJ2-4; no clear D. V gave up 2 bases and J gave up 1 base, with 9 bases separating them. The CDR3 contains 15 residues. CDR3 DNA sequence: TGTGCCAGCAGTTTAAATGGGCCTGCCAAAAACATTCAGTACTTC. It is translated as CASSLNGPAKNIQYF.

This clonotype was picked up many times. The rearrangement uses TRBV28 and TRBJ2-5; perhaps D is TRBD1 or TRBD2 (5 bases each). The CDR3 sequence is 16 residues long. Germline CDR1 reads MDHEN; CDR2 reads SYDVKM. Between the trimmed V and J ends, which lost 4 bases and 1 base, there was a span of 16 bases. Here the CDR3 reads CASSSRDAAAQETQYF. In DNA form, the CDR3 reads TGTGCCAGCAGTTCCCGGGACGCAGCCGCCCAAGAGACCCAGTACTTC.

This clonotype was recorded at least ten times. The chain employs TRBV20-1 and TRBJ2-3; D is unclear. Germline V gene lookup returns CDR1 DFQATT and CDR2 SNEGSKA (reference sequence). CDR3 length: 13 amino acids. The V end lost 6 bases, the J end lost 0 bases, and 10 bases lay between the germline ends. CDR3 amino acids: CSAHWASTDTQYF. Here the CDR3 DNA reads TGCAGTGCGCACTGGGCTAGCACAGATACGCAGTATTTT.

A remark on this clonotype: One base away lies a much larger clone, so this may be a sequencing read error. The chain carries TRBV5-1 and TRBJ2-3, with D uncertain. Germline CDR1 and CDR2: SGHRS and YFSETQ. This CDR3 spans 12 amino acids. CDR3 residues: CGSSFPTDTQYF. Written as DNA, the CDR3 is TGCGGCAGCAGCTTCCCCACAGATACGCAGTATTTT. Full variable domain (rest looked up from reference TRBV5-1 and TRBJ2-3): KAGVTQTPRYLIKTRGQQVTLSCSPISGHRSVSWYQQTPGQGLQFLFEYFSETQRNKGNFPGRFSGRQFSNSRSEMNVSTLELGDSALYLCGSSFPTDTQYFGPGTRLTVL.

This clonotype has at least ten counts. The chain joins TRBV29-1 to TRBJ1-2; D unclear. Trimming stripped 3 bases from V and 0 bases from J, with 8 bases between. The germline V gene has CDR1 SQVTM and CDR2 ANQGSEA. The CDR3 spans 13 residues. CDR3 coding DNA: TGCAGCGTTGATCCCGCAGCTAACTATGGCTACACCTTC. Residues: CSVDPAANYGYTF.

The V gene is TRBV6-1, the J gene TRBJ1-6, with TRBD1 matching over 11 bases. Per the germline V gene, CDR1 is MNHNS and CDR2 is SASEGT. The CDR3 runs to 16 residues. J lost 7 bases, V lost 5 bases, and 7 bases had no gene match. DNA of the CDR3: TGTGCCAGCAGTCCGACGGACAGGGGGCACAATTCACCCCTCCACTTT. Protein: CASSPTDRGHNSPLHF.

The chain combines TRBV5-1 with TRBJ1-1; D gene uncertain. This CDR3 region has 14 residues. Germline loops: CDR1 SGHRS, CDR2 YFSETQ. V lost 0 bases, J lost 5 bases, and 11 bases lay in between. CDR3 sequence (DNA): TGCGCCAGCAGCTTGGGACCAAGAGGGACTGAAGCTTTCTTT. Amino acid sequence: CASSLGPRGTEAFF. The variable domain in full, with the rest retrieved from reference TRBV5-1 and TRBJ1-1, is KAGVTQTPRYLIKTRGQQVTLSCSPISGHRSVSWYQQTPGQGLQFLFEYFSETQRNKGNFPGRFSGRQFSNSRSEMNVSTLELGDSALYLCASSLGPRGTEAFFGQGTRLTVV.

This rearrangement joins TRBV3-1 to TRBJ2-6, with D unclear. Per the germline V gene, CDR1 is LGHDT and CDR2 is YNNKEL (reference sequence). V lost 1 base to trimming and J lost 0 bases, with 4 bases between them. The CDR3 runs to 15 residues. CDR3 sequence reads: CASSQGFSGANVLTF. In nucleotides, the CDR3 is TGTGCCAGCAGCCAAGGGTTCTCTGGGGCCAACGTCCTGACTTTC.

V is TRBV29-1 and J is TRBJ1-5; perhaps TRBD1 as D (5 bases). Germline values: CDR1 SQVTM, CDR2 ANQGSEA. Trimming shortened V by 4 bases and J by 8 bases, and 12 bases separated the two germline ends. The length of the CDR3 is 12 residues. CDR3 in amino acids: CSVGGDQEPQHF. The CDR3 DNA is TGCAGCGTTGGAGGGGACCAAGAGCCCCAGCATTTT.

The chain couples TRBV6-5 to TRBJ1-5; D may be TRBD1 (5 bases). Germline V gives CDR1 MNHEY, CDR2 SVGAGI. This CDR3 contains 14 residues. Between the trimmed V and J ends, which lost 2 bases and 7 bases, there was a span of 12 bases. CDR3 in amino acids: CASSYPKGRQPQHF. For the CDR3, the DNA is TGTGCCAGCAGTTACCCGAAGGGGAGGCAGCCCCAGCATTTT.

This clonotype was seen at least ten times. The chain joins TRBV5-1 to TRBJ2-4, with D perhaps being TRBD1 or TRBD2 (5 bases each). From germline, CDR1 is SGHRS and CDR2 YFSETQ. This CDR3 is 15 amino acids long. V lost 4 bases and J lost 4, with 15 bases in between. The DNA for the CDR3 is TGCGCCAGCAGCCTTTTTCCGGGGCCGAAAAACATTCAGTACTTC. Translation: CASSLFPGPKNIQYF.

In this sample, this clonotype turned up many times. V and J are TRBV11-2 and TRBJ2-7; perhaps D is TRBD1 or TRBD2 (5 bases each). This CDR3 has 17 amino acids. In germline, CDR1 is SGHAT, CDR2 FQNNGV. Deletions cut 5 bases from V and 2 bases from J, with 22 bases between. The CDR3 is CASSLRLGVQGTYEQYF. For the CDR3, the DNA is TGTGCCAGCAGCCTACGGTTGGGGGTCCAGGGAACCTACGAGCAGTACTTC.

This clonotype came up many times. This chain joins TRBV20-1 and TRBJ1-6, with 9 bases fitting TRBD1. This CDR3 region has 17 residues. Trimming at V came to 1 base and at J to 4 bases, leaving 8 bases not matched to a gene. CDR1 and CDR2 (germline): DFQATT, SNEGSKA (reference sequence). CDR3 in DNA: TGCAGTGCTAGAGTCTCCGGGACAGGGATTTATAATTCACCCCTCCACTTT. This translates into CSARVSGTGIYNSPLHF.

This clonotype appeared many times. CDR3 sequence: CASSYQGSGPQHF. In DNA form, the CDR3 reads TGTGCCAGCAGTTACCAGGGCTCCGGGCCCCAGCATTTT. The chain joins TRBV12-3 or TRBV12-4 to TRBJ1-5; D is possibly TRBD1 (5 bases). The CDR3 covers 13 residues. V was pared by 4 bases and J by 9 bases, with 13 bases between.

This clonotype was seen many times. The CDR3 DNA follows: TGTGCCAGCAGCAGAGACAGGGTCGAGGAGCAGTACTTC. This gives the protein CASSRDRVEEQYF. The chain carries TRBV7-8 and TRBJ2-7, with 7 bases identical to TRBD1. CDR3 length: 13 amino acids. Trimming took 5 bases from V and 7 from J; bases not matched to a gene: 8. CDR1 and CDR2 from the germline V gene are SGHVS and FQNEAQ.

This clonotype was counted at least ten times. The rearrangement joins TRBV12-3 or TRBV12-4 to TRBJ2-2, with 8 bases matching TRBD1. Losses at the gene ends were 9 bases for V and 2 bases for J; bases not matched to a gene: 17. The length of the CDR3 is 18 residues. CDR3 DNA sequence: TGTGCCAGTAGAATCTTCCCGGGACAGGACTTCAACACCGGGGAGCTGTTTTTT. Translation: CASRIFPGQDFNTGELFF.

In the case of this clonotype: A much larger clone is a single base away; this may be a read error. This sequence joins TRBV6-1 and TRBJ2-2, with D possibly matching TRBD2 (6 bases). CDR1 MNHNS and CDR2 SASEGT come from the germline V gene. The CDR3 is made up of 18 amino acids. Deletions cut 7 bases from V and 0 bases from J, with 21 bases between. The CDR3 DNA reads TGTGCCAGCATTCCGACGGGAGACCTTGTTGCGAACACCGGGGAGCTGTTTTTT. It encodes CASIPTGDLVANTGELFF.

As concerns this clonotype: This could be a read error, since a much larger clone is one nucleotide away. The chain has TRBV20-1 and TRBJ2-1, with D perhaps matching TRBD1 or TRBD2 (5 bases each). Germline-derived CDR1 and CDR2 are DFQATT and SNEGSKA (reference sequence). CDR3 length equals 14 residues. V lost 5 bases and J lost 13, with 24 bases in between. The CDR3 region is CSAWDPGVGDDQFF. CDR3 bases: TGCAGTGCTTGGGACCCCGGTGTGGGAGACGATCAGTTCTTC.

The V and J genes are TRBV12-3 or TRBV12-4 and TRBJ2-1; maybe TRBD1 (6 bases). V was shortened by 5 bases and J by 0 bases, with 8 bases between the two germline ends. There are 14 residues in the CDR3. The CDR3 protein is CASSPGASYNEQFF. DNA of the CDR3: TGTGCCAGCAGTCCAGGGGCCTCCTACAATGAGCAGTTCTTC.

This clonotype occurred many times. This chain uses TRBV12-3 or TRBV12-4 with TRBJ2-3; TRBD1 is a possible D gene (7 bases). CDR3 length equals 15 residues. Trimming pared 6 bases from V and 7 bases from J, leaving 20 bases between. The CDR3 loop is CASSVVRGDDHTQYF. The DNA for the CDR3 is TGTGCCAGCAGCGTGGTCAGGGGGGACGACCATACGCAGTATTTT.

This clonotype occurred many times. The rearrangement links TRBV7-9 to TRBJ2-4, with D tentatively TRBD1 or TRBD2 (5 bases each). The V gene lost 4 bases and the J gene lost 2 bases, with 21 bases spanning the gap. Germline CDR1 is SEHNR and CDR2 is FQNEAQ (reference sequence). This CDR3 is built from 18 residues. As DNA, the CDR3 is TGTGCCAGCAGCTACCCTACGGACGGGACCAGGTCCAAAAACATTCAGTACTTC. This codes for CASSYPTDGTRSKNIQYF. The variable domain in full, with the rest retrieved from reference TRBV7-9 and TRBJ2-4, is DTGVSQNPRHKITKRGQNVTFRCDPISEHNRLYWYRQTLGQGPEFLTYFQNEAQLEKSRLLSDRFSAERPKGSFSTLEIQRTEQGDSAMYLCASSYPTDGTRSKNIQYFGAGTRLSVL.

This clonotype was seen a handful of times. This chain uses TRBV20-1 with TRBJ2-7, with 9 positions matching TRBD2. CDR1 is DFQATT, CDR2 SNEGSKA, per germline (reference sequence). Trimming at V came to 3 bases and at J to 0 bases, leaving 15 bases not matched to a gene. The CDR3 totals 18 residues. For the CDR3, the DNA is TGCAGTGCTAGGGGCCCGGGAGCGGGAGGTCCTCTCTCCTACGAGCAGTACTTC. Translated, it gives CSARGPGAGGPLSYEQYF.

The CDR3 reads CASSLGLAGSHEQFF. The CDR3 DNA sequence: TGTGCCAGCAGTTTGGGACTAGCGGGATCCCATGAGCAGTTCTTC. This rearrangement joins TRBV12-3 or TRBV12-4 to TRBJ2-1; 13 nucleotides line up with TRBD2. CDR3 length: 15 amino acids. V shed 3 bases and J 8 bases; nucleotides not matched to a gene: 4.